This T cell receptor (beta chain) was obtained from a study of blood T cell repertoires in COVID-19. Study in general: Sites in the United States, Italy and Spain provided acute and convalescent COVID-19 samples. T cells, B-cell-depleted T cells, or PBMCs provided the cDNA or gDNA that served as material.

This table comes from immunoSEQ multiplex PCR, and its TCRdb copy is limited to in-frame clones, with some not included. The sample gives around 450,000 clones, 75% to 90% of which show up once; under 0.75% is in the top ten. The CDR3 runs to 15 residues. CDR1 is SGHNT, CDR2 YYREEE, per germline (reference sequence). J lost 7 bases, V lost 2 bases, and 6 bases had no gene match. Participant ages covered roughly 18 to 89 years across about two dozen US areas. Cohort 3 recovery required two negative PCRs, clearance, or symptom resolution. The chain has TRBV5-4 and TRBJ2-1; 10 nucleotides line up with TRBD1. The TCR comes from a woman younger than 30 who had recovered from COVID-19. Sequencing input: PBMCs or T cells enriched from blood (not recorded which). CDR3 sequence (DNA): TGTGCCAGCAGCTTTGGGGACAGGGGTCGAAATGAGCAGTTCTTC. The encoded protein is CASSFGDRGRNEQFF.